This T cell receptor beta chain was retrieved from a study of blood T cell repertoires in COVID-19. Study-level information: Specimens from acute and convalescent COVID-19 originated in the United States, Italy and Spain.

Study processing details: Scientists estimated how many nucleated cells there were by amplifying reference gene primers. Profiled with immunoSEQ multiplex PCR; TCRdb holds only in-frame clones, not every one. That table furnishes V, J and clone size, whereas the DNA furnished D and trimming. The sample consists of hundreds of thousands of clones, about 90% of them appearing once. Germline V gene sequence: CDR1 SGHVS, CDR2 FNYEAQ. V dropped 5 bases and J dropped 7 bases, with 17 bases sitting between them. This CDR3 is built from 15 residues. The source material was peripheral blood. J is TRBJ2-2 and V is TRBV7-6; weak D call: TRBD1 (5 bases). The clonotype was recovered from a woman aged 40 to 49 with COVID-19, enrolled during active disease. The chain's CDR3 is CASSPRGNLGGELFF. CDR3 in DNA: TGTGCCAGCAGCCCTAGGGGTAATTTAGGCGGGGAGCTGTTTTTT.